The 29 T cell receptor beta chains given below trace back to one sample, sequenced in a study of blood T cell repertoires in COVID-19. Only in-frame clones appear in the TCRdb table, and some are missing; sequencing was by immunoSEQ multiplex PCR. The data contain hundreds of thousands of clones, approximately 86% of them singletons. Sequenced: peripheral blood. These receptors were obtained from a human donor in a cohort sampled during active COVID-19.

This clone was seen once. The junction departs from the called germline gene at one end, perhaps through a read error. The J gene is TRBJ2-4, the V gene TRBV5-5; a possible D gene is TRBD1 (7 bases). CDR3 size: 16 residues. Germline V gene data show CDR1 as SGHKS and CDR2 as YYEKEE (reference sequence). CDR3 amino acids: CASSPNAQGGKSIQYF. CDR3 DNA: TGTGCCAGCAGCCCCAACGCCCAGGGGGGTAAAAGCATTCAGTACTTC.

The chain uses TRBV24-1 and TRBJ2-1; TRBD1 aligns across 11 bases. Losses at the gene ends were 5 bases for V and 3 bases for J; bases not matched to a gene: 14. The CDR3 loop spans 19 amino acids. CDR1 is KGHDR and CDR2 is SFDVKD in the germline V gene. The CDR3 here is CATSASPGQGVSDYNEQFF. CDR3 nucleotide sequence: TGTGCCACCAGTGCTTCTCCGGGACAGGGGGTTTCGGACTACAATGAGCAGTTCTTC.

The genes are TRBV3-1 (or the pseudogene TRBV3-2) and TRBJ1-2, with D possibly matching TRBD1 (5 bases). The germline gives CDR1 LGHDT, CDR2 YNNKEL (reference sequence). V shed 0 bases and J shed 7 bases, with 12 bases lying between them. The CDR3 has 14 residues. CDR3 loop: CASSQEGRAAGYTF. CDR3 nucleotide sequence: TGTGCCAGCAGCCAAGAGGGCAGGGCGGCTGGCTACACCTTC.

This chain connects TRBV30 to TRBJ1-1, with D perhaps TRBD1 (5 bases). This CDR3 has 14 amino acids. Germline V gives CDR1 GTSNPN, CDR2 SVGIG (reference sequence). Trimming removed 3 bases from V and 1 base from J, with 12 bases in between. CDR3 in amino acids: CAWSLRQPNTEAFF. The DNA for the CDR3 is TGTGCCTGGAGCCTCAGACAGCCGAACACTGAAGCTTTCTTT. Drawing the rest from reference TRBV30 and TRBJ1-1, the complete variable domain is SQTIHQWPATLVQPVGSPLSLECTVEGTSNPNLYWYRQAAGRGLQLLFYSVGIGQISSEVPQNLSASRPQDRQFILSSKKLLLSDSGFYLCAWSLRQPNTEAFFGQGTRLTVV.

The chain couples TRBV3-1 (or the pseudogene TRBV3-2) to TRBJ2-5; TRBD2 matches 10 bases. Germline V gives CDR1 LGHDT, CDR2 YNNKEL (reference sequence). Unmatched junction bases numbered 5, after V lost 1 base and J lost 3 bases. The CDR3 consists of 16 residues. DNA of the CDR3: TGTGCCAGCAGCCAAGGCCCAGGACTAGCGGAAGAGACCCAGTACTTC. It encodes CASSQGPGLAEETQYF.

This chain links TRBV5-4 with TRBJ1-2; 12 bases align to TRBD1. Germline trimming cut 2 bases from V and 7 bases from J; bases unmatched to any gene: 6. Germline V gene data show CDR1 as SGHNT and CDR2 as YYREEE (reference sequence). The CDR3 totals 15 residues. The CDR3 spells CASSFRDRGLTGYTF. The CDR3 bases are TGTGCCAGCAGCTTCCGGGACAGGGGGCTAACTGGCTACACCTTC.

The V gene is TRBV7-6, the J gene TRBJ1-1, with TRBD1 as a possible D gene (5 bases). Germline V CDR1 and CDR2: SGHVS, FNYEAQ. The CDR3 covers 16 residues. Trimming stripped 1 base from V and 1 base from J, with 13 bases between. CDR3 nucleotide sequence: TGTGCCAGCAGCTTAGAAGGGGTAAGACCGAACACTGAAGCTTTCTTT. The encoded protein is CASSLEGVRPNTEAFF. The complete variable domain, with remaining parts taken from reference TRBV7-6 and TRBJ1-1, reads GAGVSQSPRYKVTKRGQDVALRCDPISGHVSLYWYRQALGQGPEFLTYFNYEAQQDKSGLPNDRFSAERPEGSISTLTIQRTEQRDSAMYRCASSLEGVRPNTEAFFGQGTRLTVV.

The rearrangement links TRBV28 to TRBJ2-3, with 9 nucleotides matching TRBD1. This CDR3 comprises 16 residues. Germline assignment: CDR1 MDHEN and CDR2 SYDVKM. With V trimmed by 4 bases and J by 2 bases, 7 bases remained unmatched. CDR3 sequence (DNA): TGTGCCAGCAGTTCGCTCCGGACAGGGGTCACAGATACGCAGTATTTT. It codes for CASSSLRTGVTDTQYF.

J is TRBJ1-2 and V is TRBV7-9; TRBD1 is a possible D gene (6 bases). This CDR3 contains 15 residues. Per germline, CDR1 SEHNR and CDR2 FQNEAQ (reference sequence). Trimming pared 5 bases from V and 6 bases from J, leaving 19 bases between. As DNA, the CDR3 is TGTGCCAGCAGCCTCCCAGGGGCTGGTCTGAATGGCTACACCTTC. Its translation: CASSLPGAGLNGYTF.

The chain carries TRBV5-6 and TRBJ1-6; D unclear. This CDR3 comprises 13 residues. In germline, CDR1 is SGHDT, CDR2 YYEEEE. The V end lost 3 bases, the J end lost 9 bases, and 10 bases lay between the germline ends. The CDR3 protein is CASSSLTSSPLHF. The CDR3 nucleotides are TGTGCCAGCAGCTCCCTTACCAGTTCACCCCTCCACTTT.

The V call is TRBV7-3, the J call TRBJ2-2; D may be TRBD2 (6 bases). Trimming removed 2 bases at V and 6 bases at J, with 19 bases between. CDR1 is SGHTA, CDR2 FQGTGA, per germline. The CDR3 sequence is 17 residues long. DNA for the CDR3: TGTGCCAGCAGCTTAGTCGGTCGCGGGAACCCCCCCGGGGAGCTGTTTTTT. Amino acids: CASSLVGRGNPPGELFF.

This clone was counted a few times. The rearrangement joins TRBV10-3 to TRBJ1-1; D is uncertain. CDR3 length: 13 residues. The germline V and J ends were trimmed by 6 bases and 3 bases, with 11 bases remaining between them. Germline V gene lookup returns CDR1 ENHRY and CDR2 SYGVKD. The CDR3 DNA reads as TGTGCCATCAGACACCGGGAGGACACTGAAGCTTTCTTT. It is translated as CAIRHREDTEAFF.

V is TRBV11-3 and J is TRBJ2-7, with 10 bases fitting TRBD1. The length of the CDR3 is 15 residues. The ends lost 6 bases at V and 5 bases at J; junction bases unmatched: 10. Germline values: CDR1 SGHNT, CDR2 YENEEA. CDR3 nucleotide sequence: TGTGCCAGCAGTCCCGGACAGGGGGGCGCTCACGAGCAGTACTTC. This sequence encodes CASSPGQGGAHEQYF.

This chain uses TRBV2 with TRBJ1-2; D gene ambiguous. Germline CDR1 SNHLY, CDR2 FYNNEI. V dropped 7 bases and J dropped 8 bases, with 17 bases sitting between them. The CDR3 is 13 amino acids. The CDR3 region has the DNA TGTGCCAGCACCAGAGGGAGCTTGGTCGGCTACACCTTC. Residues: CASTRGSLVGYTF. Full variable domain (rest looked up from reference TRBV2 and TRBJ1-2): EPEVTQTPSHQVTQMGQEVILRCVPISNHLYFYWYRQILGQKVEFLVSFYNNEISEKSEIFDDQFSVERPDGSNFTLKIRSTKLEDSAMYFCASTRGSLVGYTFGSGTRLTVV.

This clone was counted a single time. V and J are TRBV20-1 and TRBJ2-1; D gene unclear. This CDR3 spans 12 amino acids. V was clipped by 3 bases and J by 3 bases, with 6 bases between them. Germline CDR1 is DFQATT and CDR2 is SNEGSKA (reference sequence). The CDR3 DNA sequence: TGCAGTGCTAGTGGCAGCTACAATGAGCAGTTCTTC. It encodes CSASGSYNEQFF.

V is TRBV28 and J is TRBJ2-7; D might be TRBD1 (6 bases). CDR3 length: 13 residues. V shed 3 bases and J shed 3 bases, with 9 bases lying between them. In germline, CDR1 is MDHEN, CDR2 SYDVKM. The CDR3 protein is CASSLLQGYEQYF. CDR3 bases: TGTGCCAGCAGTTTGTTACAGGGCTACGAGCAGTACTTC.

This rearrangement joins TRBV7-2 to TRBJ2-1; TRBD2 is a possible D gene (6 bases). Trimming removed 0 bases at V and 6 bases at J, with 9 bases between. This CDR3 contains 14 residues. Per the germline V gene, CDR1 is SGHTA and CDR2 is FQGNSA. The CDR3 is CASSLAGGANEQFF. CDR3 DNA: TGTGCCAGCAGCTTAGCCGGGGGAGCCAATGAGCAGTTCTTC. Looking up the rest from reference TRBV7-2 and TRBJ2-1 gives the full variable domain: GAGVSQSPSNKVTEKGKDVELRCDPISGHTALYWYRQSLGQGLEFLIYFQGNSAPDKSGLPSDRFSAERTGGSVSTLTIQRTQQEDSAVYLCASSLAGGANEQFFGPGTRLTVL.

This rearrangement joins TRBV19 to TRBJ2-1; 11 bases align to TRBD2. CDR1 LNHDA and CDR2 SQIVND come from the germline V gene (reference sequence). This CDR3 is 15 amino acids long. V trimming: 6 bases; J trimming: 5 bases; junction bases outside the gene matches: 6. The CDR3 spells CASRKGLAEDNEQFF. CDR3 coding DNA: TGTGCCAGTAGGAAGGGACTAGCGGAAGACAATGAGCAGTTCTTC.

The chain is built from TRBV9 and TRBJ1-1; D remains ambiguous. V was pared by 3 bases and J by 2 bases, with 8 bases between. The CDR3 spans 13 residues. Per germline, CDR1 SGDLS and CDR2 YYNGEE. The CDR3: CASSAVLNTEAFF. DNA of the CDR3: TGTGCCAGCAGCGCAGTATTAAACACTGAAGCTTTCTTT.

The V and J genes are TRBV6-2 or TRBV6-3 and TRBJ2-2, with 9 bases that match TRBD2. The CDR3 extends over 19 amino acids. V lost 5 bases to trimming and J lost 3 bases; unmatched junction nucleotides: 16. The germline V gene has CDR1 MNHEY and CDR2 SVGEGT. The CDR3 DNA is TGTGCCAGCAGTGGTGGGCTTAATAGCGGGGGCCCCTACACCGGGGAGCTGTTTTTT. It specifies CASSGGLNSGGPYTGELFF.

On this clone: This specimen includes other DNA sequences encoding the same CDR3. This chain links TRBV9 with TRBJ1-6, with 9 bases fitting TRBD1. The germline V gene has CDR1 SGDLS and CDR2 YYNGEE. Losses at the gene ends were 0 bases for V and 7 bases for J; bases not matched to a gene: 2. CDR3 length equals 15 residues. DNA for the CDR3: TGTGCCAGCAGCGTAGAGGGGACAGGGAATTCACCCCTCCACTTT. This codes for CASSVEGTGNSPLHF.

Written as DNA, the CDR3 is TGTGCCAGCAGCCTGGGACTAGGGGGAAACATTCAGTACTTC. It is translated as CASSLGLGGNIQYF. This sequence joins TRBV3-1 (or the pseudogene TRBV3-2) and TRBJ2-4; 8 bases align to TRBD2. The length of the CDR3 is 14 residues. J lost 6 bases, V lost 4 bases, and 5 bases had no gene match. Per germline, CDR1 LGHDT and CDR2 YNNKEL (reference sequence).

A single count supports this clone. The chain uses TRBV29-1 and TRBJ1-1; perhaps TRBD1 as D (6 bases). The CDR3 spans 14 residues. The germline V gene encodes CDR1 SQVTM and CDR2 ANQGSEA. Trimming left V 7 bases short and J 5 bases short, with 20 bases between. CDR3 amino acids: CSAATGARGTEAFF. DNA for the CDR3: TGCAGCGCCGCCACCGGGGCCAGGGGAACTGAAGCTTTCTTT.

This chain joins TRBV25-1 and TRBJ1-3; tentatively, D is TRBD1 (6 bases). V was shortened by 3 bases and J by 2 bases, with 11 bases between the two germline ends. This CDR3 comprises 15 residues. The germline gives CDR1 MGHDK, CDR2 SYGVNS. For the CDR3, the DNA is TGTGCCAGCAGTGACGGGGGGGCGGCTGGAAACACCATATATTTT. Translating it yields CASSDGGAAGNTIYF.

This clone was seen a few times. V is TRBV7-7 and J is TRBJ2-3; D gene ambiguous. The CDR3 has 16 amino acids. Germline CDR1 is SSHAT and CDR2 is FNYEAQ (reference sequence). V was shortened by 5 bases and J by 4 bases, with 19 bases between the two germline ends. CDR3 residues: CASSPLVSDPPDTQYF. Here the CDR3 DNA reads TGTGCCAGCAGCCCCCTGGTGAGCGACCCCCCAGATACGCAGTATTTT. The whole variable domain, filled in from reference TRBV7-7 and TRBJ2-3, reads GAGVSQSPRYKVTKRGQDVTLRCDPISSHATLYWYQQALGQGPEFLTYFNYEAQPDKSGLPSDRFSAERPEGSISTLTIQRTEQRDSAMYRCASSPLVSDPPDTQYFGPGTRLTVL.

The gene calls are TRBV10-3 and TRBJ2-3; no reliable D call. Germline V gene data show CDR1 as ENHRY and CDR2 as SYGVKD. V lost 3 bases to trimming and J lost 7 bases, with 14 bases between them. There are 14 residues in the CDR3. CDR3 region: CAISDGVARNTQYF. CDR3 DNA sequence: TGTGCCATCAGTGATGGAGTAGCAAGAAATACGCAGTATTTT.

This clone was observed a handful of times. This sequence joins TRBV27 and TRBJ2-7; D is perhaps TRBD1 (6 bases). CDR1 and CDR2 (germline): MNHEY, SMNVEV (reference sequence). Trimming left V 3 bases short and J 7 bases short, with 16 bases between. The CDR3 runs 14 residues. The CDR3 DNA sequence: TGTGCCAGCAGTTTTGCCGACAGGACCGGGGAGCAGTACTTC. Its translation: CASSFADRTGEQYF.

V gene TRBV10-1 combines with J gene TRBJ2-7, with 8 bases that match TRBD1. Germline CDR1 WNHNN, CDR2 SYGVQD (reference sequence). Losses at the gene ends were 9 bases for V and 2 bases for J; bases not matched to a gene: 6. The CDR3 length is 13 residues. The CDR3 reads CARGGTGPYEQYF. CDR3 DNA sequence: TGCGCCAGGGGCGGGACAGGTCCCTACGAGCAGTACTTC.

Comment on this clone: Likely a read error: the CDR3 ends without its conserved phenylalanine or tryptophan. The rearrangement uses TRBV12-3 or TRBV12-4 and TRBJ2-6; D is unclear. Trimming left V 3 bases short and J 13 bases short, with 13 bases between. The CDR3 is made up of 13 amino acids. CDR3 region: CASSFSATGVLTL. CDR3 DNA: TGTGCCAGCAGTTTTTCAGCAACCGGGGTCCTGACTCTC.